The clone carrying this T cell receptor beta chain was found once. The data stem from a study of blood T cell repertoires in COVID-19. Looking at the study overall: Sites in the United States, Italy and Spain provided acute and convalescent COVID-19 samples. The analysed material was cDNA or gDNA that came from T cells, B-cell-depleted T cells, or PBMCs.

The data were produced by immunoSEQ multiplex PCR, yet TCRdb's version contains in-frame clones alone and is incomplete. Among roughly 33,000 clones listed, almost 90% were seen once. CDR1 and CDR2 from the germline V gene are WSHSY and SAAADI. The CDR3 consists of 15 residues. V lost 6 bases, J lost 9 bases, and 24 bases lay in between. Material for sequencing was peripheral blood. The rearrangement uses TRBV10-2 and TRBJ2-7, with D possibly being TRBD2 (5 bases). The clonotype comes from a human donor in a cohort sampled during active COVID-19. As DNA, the CDR3 is TGCGCCAGCAGGACCCGCCGGGAAAGCGGTAGGGCGCAGTACTTC. It is translated as CASRTRRESGRAQYF.